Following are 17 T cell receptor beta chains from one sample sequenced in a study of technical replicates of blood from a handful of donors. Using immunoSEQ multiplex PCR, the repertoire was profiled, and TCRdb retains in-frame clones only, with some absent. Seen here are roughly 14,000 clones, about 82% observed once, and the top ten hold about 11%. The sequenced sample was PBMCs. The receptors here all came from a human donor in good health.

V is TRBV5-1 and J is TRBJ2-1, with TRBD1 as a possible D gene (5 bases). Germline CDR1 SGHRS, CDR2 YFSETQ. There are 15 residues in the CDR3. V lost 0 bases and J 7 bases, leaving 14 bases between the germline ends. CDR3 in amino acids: CASSLVGQEENEQFF. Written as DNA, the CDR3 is TGCGCCAGCAGCTTGGTTGGACAAGAGGAGAATGAGCAGTTCTTC. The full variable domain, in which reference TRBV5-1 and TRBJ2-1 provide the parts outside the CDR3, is KAGVTQTPRYLIKTRGQQVTLSCSPISGHRSVSWYQQTPGQGLQFLFEYFSETQRNKGNFPGRFSGRQFSNSRSEMNVSTLELGDSALYLCASSLVGQEENEQFFGPGTRLTVL.

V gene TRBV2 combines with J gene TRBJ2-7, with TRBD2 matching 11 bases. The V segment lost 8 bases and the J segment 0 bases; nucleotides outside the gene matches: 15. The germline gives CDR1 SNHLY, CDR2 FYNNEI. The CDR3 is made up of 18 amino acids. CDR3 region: CASEPGLAVSRSSYEQYF. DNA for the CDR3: TGTGCCAGCGAACCGGGACTAGCGGTATCCCGTAGCTCCTACGAGCAGTACTTC.

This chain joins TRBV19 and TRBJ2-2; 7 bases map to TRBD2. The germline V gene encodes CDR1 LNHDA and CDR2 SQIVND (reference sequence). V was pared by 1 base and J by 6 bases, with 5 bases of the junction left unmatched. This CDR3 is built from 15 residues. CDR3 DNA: TGTGCCAGTAGTATAGGGCTAGCGGCAGCCGGGGAGCTGTTTTTT. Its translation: CASSIGLAAAGELFF.

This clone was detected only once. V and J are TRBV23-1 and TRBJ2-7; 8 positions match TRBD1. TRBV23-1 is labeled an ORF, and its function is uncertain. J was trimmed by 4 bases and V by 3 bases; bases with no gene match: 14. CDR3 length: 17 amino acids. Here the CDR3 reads CASSQESSAGGWYEQYF. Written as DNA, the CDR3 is TGCGCCAGCAGTCAGGAAAGTTCGGCAGGGGGCTGGTACGAGCAGTACTTC.

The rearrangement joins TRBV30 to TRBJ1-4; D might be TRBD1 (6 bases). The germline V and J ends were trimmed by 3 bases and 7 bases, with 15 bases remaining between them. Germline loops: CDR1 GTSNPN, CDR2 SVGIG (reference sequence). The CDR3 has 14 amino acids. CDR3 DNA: TGTGCCTGGAGGCACAGGGCCTTTCGTGAAAAACTGTTTTTT. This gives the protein CAWRHRAFREKLFF.

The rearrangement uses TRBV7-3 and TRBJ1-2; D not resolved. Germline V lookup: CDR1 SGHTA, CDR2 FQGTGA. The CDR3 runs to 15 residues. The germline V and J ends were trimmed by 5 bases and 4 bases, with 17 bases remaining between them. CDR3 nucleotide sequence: TGTGCCAGCAGCCCGGGATTCTCTGCTGGCTATGGCTACACCTTC. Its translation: CASSPGFSAGYGYTF. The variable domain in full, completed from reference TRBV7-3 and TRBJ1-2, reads GAGVSQTPSNKVTEKGKYVELRCDPISGHTALYWYRQSLGQGPEFLIYFQGTGAADDSGLPNDRFFAVRPEGSVSTLKIQRTERGDSAVYLCASSPGFSAGYGYTFGSGTRLTVV.

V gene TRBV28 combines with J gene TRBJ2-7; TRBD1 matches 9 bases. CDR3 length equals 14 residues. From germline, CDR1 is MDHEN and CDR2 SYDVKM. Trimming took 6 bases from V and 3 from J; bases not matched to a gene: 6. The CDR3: CASRPPGQGYEQYF. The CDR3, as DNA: TGTGCCAGCAGACCACCGGGACAGGGCTACGAGCAGTACTTC.

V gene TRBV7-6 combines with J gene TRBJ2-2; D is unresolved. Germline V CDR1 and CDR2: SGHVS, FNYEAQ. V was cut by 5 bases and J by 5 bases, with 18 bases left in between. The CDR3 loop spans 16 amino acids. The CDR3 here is CASSAYGQVGTGELFF. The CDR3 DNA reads TGTGCCAGCAGCGCCTATGGGCAGGTTGGGACCGGGGAGCTGTTTTTT.

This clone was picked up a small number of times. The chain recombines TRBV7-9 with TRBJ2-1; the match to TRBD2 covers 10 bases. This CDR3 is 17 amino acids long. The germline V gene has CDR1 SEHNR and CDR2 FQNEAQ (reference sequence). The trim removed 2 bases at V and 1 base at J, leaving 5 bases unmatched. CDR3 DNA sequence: TGTGCCAGCAGCTTATCAGCGGGAGGGGTGTCCTACAATGAGCAGTTCTTC. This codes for CASSLSAGGVSYNEQFF.

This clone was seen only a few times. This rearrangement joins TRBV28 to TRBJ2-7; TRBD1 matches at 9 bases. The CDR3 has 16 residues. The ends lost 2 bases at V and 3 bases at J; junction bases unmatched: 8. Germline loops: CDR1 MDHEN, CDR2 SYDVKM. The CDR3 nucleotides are TGTGCCAGCAGTTTAAATTTAGAGACAGGGGGCTACGAGCAGTACTTC. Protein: CASSLNLETGGYEQYF. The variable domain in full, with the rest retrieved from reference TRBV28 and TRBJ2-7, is DVKVTQSSRYLVKRTGEKVFLECVQDMDHENMFWYRQDPGLGLRLIYFSYDVKMKEKGDIPEGYSVSREKKERFSLILESASTNQTSMYLCASSLNLETGGYEQYFGPGTRLTVT.

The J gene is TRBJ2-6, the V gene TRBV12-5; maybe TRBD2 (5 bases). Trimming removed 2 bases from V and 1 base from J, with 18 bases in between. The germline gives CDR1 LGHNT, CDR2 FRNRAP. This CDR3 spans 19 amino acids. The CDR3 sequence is CASGLLTPGGFSGANVLTF. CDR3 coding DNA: TGTGCTAGTGGTTTGTTGACGCCAGGCGGGTTTTCTGGGGCCAACGTCCTGACTTTC.

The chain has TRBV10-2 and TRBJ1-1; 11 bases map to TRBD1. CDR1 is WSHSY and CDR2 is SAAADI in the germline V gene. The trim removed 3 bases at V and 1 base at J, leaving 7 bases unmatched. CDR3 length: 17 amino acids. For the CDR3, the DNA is TGCGCCAGCAGTGATAGGAGGACAGGGGGCGCGAACACTGAAGCTTTCTTT. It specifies CASSDRRTGGANTEAFF.

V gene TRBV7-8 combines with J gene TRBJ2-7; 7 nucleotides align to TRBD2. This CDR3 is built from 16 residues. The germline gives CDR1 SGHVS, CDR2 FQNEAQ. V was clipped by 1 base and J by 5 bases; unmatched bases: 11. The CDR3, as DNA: TGTGCCAGCAGCTTAGTCGCCGGCGGGAGAGTCCACGAGCAGTACTTC. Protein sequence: CASSLVAGGRVHEQYF.

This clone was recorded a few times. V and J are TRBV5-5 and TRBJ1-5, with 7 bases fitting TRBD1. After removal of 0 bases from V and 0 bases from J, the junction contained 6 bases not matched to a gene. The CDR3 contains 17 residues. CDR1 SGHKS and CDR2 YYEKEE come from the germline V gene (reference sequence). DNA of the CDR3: TGTGCCAGCAGCTTGGGACAGGGATCCGATAGCAATCAGCCCCAGCATTTT. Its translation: CASSLGQGSDSNQPQHF.

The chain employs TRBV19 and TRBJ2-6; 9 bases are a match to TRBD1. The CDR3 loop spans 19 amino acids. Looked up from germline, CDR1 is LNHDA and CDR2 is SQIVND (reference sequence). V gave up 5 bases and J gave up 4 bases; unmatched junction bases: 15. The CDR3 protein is CASSSLSPGQGYGANVLTF. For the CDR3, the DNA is TGTGCCAGTAGTTCTCTCTCCCCGGGACAGGGTTACGGGGCCAACGTCCTGACTTTC.

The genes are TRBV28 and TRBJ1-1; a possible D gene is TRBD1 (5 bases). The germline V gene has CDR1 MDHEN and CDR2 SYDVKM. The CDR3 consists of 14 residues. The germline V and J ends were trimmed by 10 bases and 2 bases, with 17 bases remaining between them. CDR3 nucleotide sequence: TGTGCCATCAAGGGGCTGGTGCCAAACACTGAAGCTTTCTTT. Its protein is CAIKGLVPNTEAFF.

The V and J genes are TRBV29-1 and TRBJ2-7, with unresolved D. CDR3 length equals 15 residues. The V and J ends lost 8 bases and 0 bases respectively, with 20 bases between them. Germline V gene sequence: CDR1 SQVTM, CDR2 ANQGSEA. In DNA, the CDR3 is TGCAGCACCCCTCTGCGAGCGAATAGCTCCTACGAGCAGTACTTC. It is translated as CSTPLRANSSYEQYF.